A single sample gave rise to the 27 T cell receptor delta chains below, sequenced in a study of Vδ1+ human thymocytes. General observations from the study: In the thymus, TRG and TRD repertoires looked highly polyclonal with Gaussian CDR3 lengths.

What these receptors recognize is not known. The template was reverse-transcribed extracted RNA. CDR3 amplicons came from multiplex PCR with pooled V-gene forward and constant-region reverse primers. TCRdb re-called clones from the multiplex PCR reads via CATT. The sample records tens of thousands of delta-chain clones, 25% to 30% being singletons. Specimen: Vdelta1+ gamma-delta thymocytes from the thymus. The subset here: FACS-sorted CD3+ TCRalphabeta- TCRVdelta1+ TCRVdelta2- thymocytes. The receptors shown here come from a boy in the first two years of life who had congenital heart surgery.

This clone occurred a few times. This chain links TRDV1 with TRDJ1, with 12 bases identical to TRDD3. This CDR3 has 21 amino acids. With V trimmed by 6 bases and J by 9 bases, 29 bases remained unmatched. Germline assignment: CDR1 TSWWSYY and CDR2 QGS. The CDR3 DNA reads TGTGCTCTTGGTGACTTCTTCCCGAACCCGTACTGGGGGATACTTGCGGGGCAACTCATCTTT. Amino acids: CALGDFFPNPYWGILAGQLIF.

With respect to this clone: Relative to the germline gene, one junction end is altered; a read error may explain this. This chain links TRDV1 with TRDJ1; TRDD3 might be the D (6 bases). CDR3 length: 19 amino acids. The germline CDR1 and CDR2 sequences are TSWWSYY and QGS. The CDR3 loop reads CALGEEREVGGGHTNKLIF. The CDR3, as DNA: TGTGCTCTTGGGGAAGAACGGGAGGTCGGTGGGGGCCACACCAATAAACTCATCTTT.

V is TRDV1 and J is TRDJ1; D may match TRDD2 or TRDD3 (7 bases each). Trimming left V 4 bases short and J 5 bases short, with 23 bases between. This CDR3 spans 17 amino acids. CDR1 is TSWWSYY and CDR2 is QGS in the germline V gene. CDR3 loop: CALGGDSYSLGGDKLIF. The DNA of the CDR3 is TGTGCTCTTGGGGGGGATTCCTACAGCCTGGGGGGTGATAAACTCATCTTT.

A word on this clone: A much larger clone sits a single nucleotide away, making a read error possible. Other DNA sequences of this sample code for an identical CDR3. V and J are TRDV2 and TRDJ2; TRDD3 matches 8 bases. J lost 6 bases, V lost 2 bases, and 16 bases had no gene match. The CDR3 contains 18 residues. Per germline, CDR1 GEAIGNYY and CDR2 EKD. The CDR3 is CACDRQGPGYWGPAQLFF. DNA of the CDR3: TGTGCCTGTGACAGACAGGGTCCTGGTTACTGGGGGCCAGCACAACTCTTCTTT.

This clone qualifies as medium-sized. The chain has TRDV1 and TRDJ1; 13 positions match TRDD3. The CDR3 loop spans 17 amino acids. Germline V CDR1 and CDR2: TSWWSYY, QGS. The V and J ends lost 4 bases and 1 base, in that order; junction bases with no gene match: 6. CDR3 coding DNA: TGTGCTCTTGGGGTTTACTGGGGGATACGCGGCACCGATAAACTCATCTTT. Its translation is CALGVYWGIRGTDKLIF.

This clone was detected only once. A much larger clone lies one base from this, so it may be a read error. The chain has TRDV1 and TRDJ1; TRDD3 aligns across 10 bases. The CDR3 has 22 amino acids. From germline, CDR1 is TSWWSYY and CDR2 QGS. The DNA for the CDR3 is TGTGCTCTTGGGGAACCGGCCCTTCCGTACTGGGGGATGCCAGCGTACACCGATAAAGTCATCTTT. Translated, it gives CALGEPALPYWGMPAYTDKVIF.

This clone was detected a few times. This chain uses TRDV1 with TRDJ1; D may be TRDD3 (6 bases). In germline, CDR1 is TSWWSYY, CDR2 QGS. The CDR3 runs to 16 residues. V shed 2 bases and J shed 0 bases, with 13 bases lying between them. CDR3 residues: CALGEGGTGYTDKLIF. DNA for the CDR3: TGTGCTCTTGGGGAAGGGGGTACTGGGTACACCGATAAACTCATCTTT.

This clone was counted between two and nine times. The chain employs TRDV1 and TRDJ1; D is perhaps TRDD2 or TRDD3 (7 bases each). V was clipped by 3 bases and J by 0 bases, with 38 bases between them. Germline CDR1 is TSWWSYY and CDR2 is QGS. This CDR3 region has 24 residues. The CDR3 is CALGEWNSLLPPYWGARYTDKLIF. CDR3 DNA sequence: TGTGCTCTTGGGGAGTGGAACTCCCTCCTTCCTCCTTACTGGGGTGCTCGATACACCGATAAACTCATCTTT.

This chain uses TRDV1 with TRDJ1; a weak D match, TRDD3 (5 bases). Trimming stripped 3 bases from V and 0 bases from J, with 26 bases between. CDR1 and CDR2 from the germline V gene are TSWWSYY and QGS. CDR3 length: 20 residues. CDR3 residues: CALGDHVRGPSGSYTDKLIF. The CDR3 region has the DNA TGTGCTCTTGGGGACCATGTCAGGGGCCCCTCTGGGTCGTACACCGATAAACTCATCTTT.

This clone was observed a single time. A much more abundant neighbour one base away suggests this may be a read error. The gene calls are TRDV1 and TRDJ1; 9 positions match TRDD2. This CDR3 comprises 20 residues. Germline assignment: CDR1 TSWWSYY and CDR2 QGS. CDR3 amino acids: CALGKLSLPTHLEYTDKLIF. The CDR3 DNA follows: TGTGCTCTTGGGAAACTCAGCCTTCCTACCCATCTGGAGTACACCGATAAACTCATCTTT.

The chain recombines TRDV1 with TRDJ1; 11 bases align to TRDD3. Looked up from germline, CDR1 is TSWWSYY and CDR2 is QGS. The V segment lost 0 bases and the J segment 3 bases; nucleotides outside the gene matches: 18. CDR3 length: 21 amino acids. In DNA form, the CDR3 reads TGTGCTCTTGGGGAACTAAAGAAGGCCCCCCCTGGGGGATACTGGGCCGATAAACTCATCTTT. This encodes CALGELKKAPPGGYWADKLIF.

In this sample, this clone turned up many times. The same CDR3 is also encoded by other DNA sequences in this sample. The chain joins TRDV1 to TRDJ1, with D maybe TRDD3 (5 bases). There are 19 residues in the CDR3. The germline V and J ends were trimmed by 2 bases and 1 base, with 23 bases remaining between them. CDR1 TSWWSYY and CDR2 QGS come from the germline V gene. The CDR3 nucleotides are TGTGCTCTTGGGGAAGTTAAGGGGAAGGATGGGAGCCCCACCGATAAACTCATCTTT. It specifies CALGEVKGKDGSPTDKLIF.

The rearrangement uses TRDV1 and TRDJ1; 12 bases match TRDD3. The CDR3 has 18 residues. Trimming removed 6 bases from V and 3 bases from J; junction bases left unmatched: 14. Looked up from germline, CDR1 is TSWWSYY and CDR2 is QGS. The CDR3, as DNA: TGTGCTCTTGGAGGCGGGGCGACTGGGGGATACCCTCCCGATAAACTCATCTTT. Its protein product is CALGGGATGGYPPDKLIF.

The chain links TRDV1 to TRDJ1, with 8 positions matching TRDD3. Germline assignment: CDR1 TSWWSYY and CDR2 QGS. With V trimmed by 4 bases and J by 2 bases, 24 bases remained unmatched. The CDR3 is made up of 21 amino acids. CDR3 residues: CALGAWADWGCLLGDTDKLIF. As DNA, the CDR3 is TGTGCTCTTGGGGCTTGGGCCGATTGGGGGTGTTTGTTGGGGGATACCGATAAACTCATCTTT.

As concerns this clone: The same CDR3 arises from other DNA sequences in this sample as well. V gene TRDV1 combines with J gene TRDJ1; possibly TRDD2 or TRDD3 for D (5 bases each). The germline V gene has CDR1 TSWWSYY and CDR2 QGS. Trimming pared 2 bases from V and 0 bases from J, leaving 19 bases between. This CDR3 spans 18 amino acids. The CDR3 DNA follows: TGTGCTCTTGGGGAAAGGCTGGGTGATCTTCCGTACACCGATAAACTCATCTTT. Translation: CALGERLGDLPYTDKLIF.

The chain recombines TRDV1 with TRDJ1, with TRDD3 matching over 10 bases. Germline-derived CDR1 and CDR2 are TSWWSYY and QGS. CDR3 size: 18 residues. After removal of 2 bases from V and 2 bases from J, the junction contained 11 bases not matched to a gene. CDR3 in DNA: TGTGCTCTTGGGGAAGATTTAATACTGGGGGATGTAACCGATAAACTCATCTTT. This encodes CALGEDLILGDVTDKLIF.

V gene TRDV1 combines with J gene TRDJ1; 10 nucleotides match TRDD3. Trimming took 2 bases from V and 0 from J; bases not matched to a gene: 24. CDR1 and CDR2 (germline): TSWWSYY, QGS. This CDR3 spans 23 amino acids. CDR3 coding DNA: TGTGCTCTTGGGGAATTCACAGATCCTACGTACTGGGGGATGAAGGTGTACACCGATAAACTCATCTTT. Protein product: CALGEFTDPTYWGMKVYTDKLIF.

This clone was found a few times. The chain recombines TRDV1 with TRDJ1; no reliable D call. Germline CDR1 is TSWWSYY and CDR2 is QGS. The V and J ends lost 4 bases and 1 base respectively, with 4 bases between them. The CDR3 contains 12 residues. DNA of the CDR3: TGTGCTCTTGGGGTCCTCACCGATAAACTCATCTTT. Translated: CALGVLTDKLIF.

As concerns this clone: Other DNA sequences of this sample code for an identical CDR3. J is TRDJ1 and V is TRDV1, with 11 bases that match TRDD3. J lost 0 bases, V lost 2 bases, and 14 bases had no gene match. Germline CDR1 TSWWSYY, CDR2 QGS. The CDR3 covers 20 residues. The CDR3 region is CALGESATYWGIGYTDKLIF. The DNA for the CDR3 is TGTGCTCTTGGGGAATCAGCGACCTACTGGGGGATAGGGTACACCGATAAACTCATCTTT.

The chain links TRDV1 to TRDJ1, with a tentative D call TRDD3 (6 bases). Trimming took 2 bases from V and 9 from J, leaving 40 bases between them. The CDR3 contains 22 residues. Germline loops: CDR1 TSWWSYY, CDR2 QGS. This CDR3 reads CALGERDISHRVGVGGTQELIF. CDR3 in DNA: TGTGCTCTTGGGGAAAGGGATATATCCCATCGCGTCGGAGTTGGGGGGACCCAAGAACTCATCTTT.

Only a few counts were recorded for this clone. The genes are TRDV1 and TRDJ1; 11 bases match TRDD3. In germline, CDR1 is TSWWSYY, CDR2 QGS. The V gene end was trimmed by 5 bases and the J gene end by 4 bases; junction bases not matched to a gene: 24. CDR3 length: 21 residues. CDR3 coding DNA: TGTGCTCTTGGGAAATGTCTGGGGGATACCTATCCCCACTCAGGGCGCGATAAACTCATCTTT. Translating gives CALGKCLGDTYPHSGRDKLIF.

V usage is TRDV1 and J usage is TRDJ1; 10 nucleotides match TRDD3. Germline V CDR1 and CDR2: TSWWSYY, QGS. Trimming cost V 5 bases and J 2 bases; bases outside gene matches: 14. CDR3 size: 18 residues. As DNA, the CDR3 is TGTGCTCTTGGGAAACCTAAGGGGGATACGCGGGGGACCGATAAACTCATCTTT. Its protein product is CALGKPKGDTRGTDKLIF.

By proportion, this clone is medium-sized. This chain uses TRDV1 with TRDJ2, with TRDD3 as a possible D gene (6 bases). V lost 2 bases and J 0 bases, leaving 10 bases between the germline ends. CDR1 TSWWSYY and CDR2 QGS come from the germline V gene. The CDR3 totals 16 residues. This chain's CDR3 is CALGEGGPPLTAQLFF. The CDR3 region has the DNA TGTGCTCTTGGGGAAGGGGGACCCCCTTTGACAGCACAACTCTTCTTT.

Comments on this clone: The same CDR3 arises from other DNA sequences in this sample as well. This chain uses TRDV1 with TRDJ1, with D maybe TRDD3 (6 bases). V was pared by 0 bases and J by 4 bases, with 18 bases between. Germline loops: CDR1 TSWWSYY, CDR2 QGS. CDR3 size: 17 residues. The chain's CDR3 is CALGELEGPPGDDKLIF. As DNA, the CDR3 is TGTGCTCTTGGGGAACTAGAGGGGCCCCCTGGGGACGATAAACTCATCTTT.

This clone was detected a few times. The rearrangement joins TRDV1 to TRDJ1, with 8 positions matching TRDD2. V trimming: 1 base; J trimming: 0 bases; junction bases outside the gene matches: 16. Per germline, CDR1 TSWWSYY and CDR2 QGS. The CDR3 sequence is 20 residues long. CDR3 nucleotides: TGTGCTCTTGGGGAACGGGGTCTTCCTACGTGGAGCCGCCACACCGATAAACTCATCTTT. This codes for CALGERGLPTWSRHTDKLIF.

Regarding this clone: A clone one base away is much larger, so this may be a read error. This chain uses TRDV1 with TRDJ1; D remains ambiguous. With 1 base removed from V and 0 bases from J, the gap between germline ends came to 21 bases. The CDR3 runs to 19 residues. CDR1 TSWWSYY and CDR2 QGS come from the germline V gene. The CDR3 DNA reads TGTGCTCTTGGGGAACGACGCCTTTTCCCCCCCATTAACACCGATAAACTCATCTTT. Its protein product is CALGERRLFPPINTDKLIF.

This clone was counted between two and nine times. V usage is TRDV1 and J usage is TRDJ1; 9 bases line up with TRDD3. The CDR3 has 23 amino acids. J lost 0 bases, V lost 1 base, and 24 bases had no gene match. Germline V gene data show CDR1 as TSWWSYY and CDR2 as QGS. The CDR3 coding sequence is TGTGCTCTTGGGGAACGTCGGACTACGGCTGCTGGGGGATCCCCCCGCGACACCGATAAACTCATCTTT. It is translated as CALGERRTTAAGGSPRDTDKLIF.